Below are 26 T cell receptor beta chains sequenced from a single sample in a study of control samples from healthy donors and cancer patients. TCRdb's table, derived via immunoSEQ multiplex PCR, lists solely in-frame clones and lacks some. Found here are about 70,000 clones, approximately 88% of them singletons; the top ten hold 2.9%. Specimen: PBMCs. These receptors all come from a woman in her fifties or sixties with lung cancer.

The CDR3 DNA reads as TGTGCCAGCAGCCCCGAGTTCGGGATAGGTGAAAAACTGTTTTTT. This sequence encodes CASSPEFGIGEKLFF. This chain joins TRBV5-6 and TRBJ1-4; D is undetermined. The CDR3 sequence is 15 residues long. Germline V gives CDR1 SGHDT, CDR2 YYEEEE. V gave up 4 bases and J gave up 7 bases, with 17 bases separating them.

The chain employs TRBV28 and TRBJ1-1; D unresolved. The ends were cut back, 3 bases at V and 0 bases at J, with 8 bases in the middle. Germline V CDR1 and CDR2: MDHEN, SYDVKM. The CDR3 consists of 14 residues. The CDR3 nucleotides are TGTGCCAGCAGTTTGTACACCATGAACACTGAAGCTTTCTTT. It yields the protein CASSLYTMNTEAFF. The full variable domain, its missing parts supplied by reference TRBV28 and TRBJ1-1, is DVKVTQSSRYLVKRTGEKVFLECVQDMDHENMFWYRQDPGLGLRLIYFSYDVKMKEKGDIPEGYSVSREKKERFSLILESASTNQTSMYLCASSLYTMNTEAFFGQGTRLTVV.

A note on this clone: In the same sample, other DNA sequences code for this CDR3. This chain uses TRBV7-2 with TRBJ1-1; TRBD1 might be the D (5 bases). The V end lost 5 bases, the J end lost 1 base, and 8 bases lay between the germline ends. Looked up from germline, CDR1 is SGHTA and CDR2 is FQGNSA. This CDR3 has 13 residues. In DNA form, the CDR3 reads TGTGCCAGCAGCCTAAGGGGGAACACTGAAGCTTTCTTT. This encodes CASSLRGNTEAFF.

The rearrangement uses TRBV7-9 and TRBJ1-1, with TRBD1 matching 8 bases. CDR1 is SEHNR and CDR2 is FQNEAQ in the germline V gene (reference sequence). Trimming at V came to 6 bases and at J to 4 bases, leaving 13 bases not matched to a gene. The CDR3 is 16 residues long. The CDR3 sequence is CASSPLTGTGPTEAFF. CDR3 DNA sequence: TGTGCCAGCAGTCCACTTACCGGGACAGGTCCCACTGAAGCTTTCTTT.

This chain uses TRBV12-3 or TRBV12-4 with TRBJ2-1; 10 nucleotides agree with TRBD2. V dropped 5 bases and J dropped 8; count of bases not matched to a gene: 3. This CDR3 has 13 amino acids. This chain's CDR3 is CASSRAGGDEQFF. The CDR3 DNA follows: TGTGCCAGCAGTCGAGCGGGGGGGGATGAGCAGTTCTTC.

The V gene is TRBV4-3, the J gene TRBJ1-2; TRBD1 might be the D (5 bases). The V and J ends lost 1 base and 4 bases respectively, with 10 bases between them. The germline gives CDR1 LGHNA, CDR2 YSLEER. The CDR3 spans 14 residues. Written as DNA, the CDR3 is TGCGCCAGCAGCCAAGGAGGGGTCGGCTATGGCTACACCTTC. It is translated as CASSQGGVGYGYTF.

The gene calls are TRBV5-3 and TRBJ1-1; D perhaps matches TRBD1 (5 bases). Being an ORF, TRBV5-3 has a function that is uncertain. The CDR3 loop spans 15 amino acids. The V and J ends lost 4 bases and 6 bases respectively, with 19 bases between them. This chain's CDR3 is CARSPTLSQVAEAFF. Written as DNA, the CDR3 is TGTGCCAGAAGCCCAACCCTATCACAGGTCGCTGAAGCTTTCTTT.

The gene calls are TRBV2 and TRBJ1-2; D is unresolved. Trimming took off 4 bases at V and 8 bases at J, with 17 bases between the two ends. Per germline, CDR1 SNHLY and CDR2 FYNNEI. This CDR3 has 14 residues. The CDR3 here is CASSVGSPIGGYTF. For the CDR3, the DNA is TGTGCCAGCAGTGTCGGCAGCCCTATTGGGGGCTACACCTTC.

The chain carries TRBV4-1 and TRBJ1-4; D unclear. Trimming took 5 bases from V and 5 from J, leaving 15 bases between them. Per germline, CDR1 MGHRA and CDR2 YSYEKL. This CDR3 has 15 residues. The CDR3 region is CASSNKRLMNEKLFF. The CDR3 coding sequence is TGCGCCAGCAGCAACAAAAGGCTGATGAATGAAAAACTGTTTTTT.

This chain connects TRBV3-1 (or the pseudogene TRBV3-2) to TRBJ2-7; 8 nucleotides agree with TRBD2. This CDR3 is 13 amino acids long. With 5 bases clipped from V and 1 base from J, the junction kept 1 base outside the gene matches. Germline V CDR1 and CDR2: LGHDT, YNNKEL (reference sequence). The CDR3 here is CASSTGGSYEQYF. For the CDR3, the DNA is TGTGCCAGCAGCACGGGGGGGTCCTACGAGCAGTACTTC.

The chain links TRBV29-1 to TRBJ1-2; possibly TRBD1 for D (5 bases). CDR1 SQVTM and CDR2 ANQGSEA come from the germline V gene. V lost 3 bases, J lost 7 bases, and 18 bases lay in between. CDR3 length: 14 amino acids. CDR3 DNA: TGCAGCGTTGATCGCGTAGAGGGGCTTCTTGGCTACACCTTC. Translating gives CSVDRVEGLLGYTF.

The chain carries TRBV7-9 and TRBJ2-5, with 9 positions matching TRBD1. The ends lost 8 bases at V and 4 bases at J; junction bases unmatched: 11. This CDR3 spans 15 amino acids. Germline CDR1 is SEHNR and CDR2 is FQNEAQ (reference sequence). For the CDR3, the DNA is TGTGCCAGCGGCGCCACAGGGGGCGCTGGAGAGACCCAGTACTTC. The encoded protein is CASGATGGAGETQYF. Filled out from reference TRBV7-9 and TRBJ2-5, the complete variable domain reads DTGVSQNPRHKITKRGQNVTFRCDPISEHNRLYWYRQTLGQGPEFLTYFQNEAQLEKSRLLSDRFSAERPKGSFSTLEIQRTEQGDSAMYLCASGATGGAGETQYFGPGTRLLVL.

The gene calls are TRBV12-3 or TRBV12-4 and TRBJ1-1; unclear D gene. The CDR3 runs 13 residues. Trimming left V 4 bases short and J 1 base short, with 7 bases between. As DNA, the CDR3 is TGTGCCAGCAGTTATAACGGGAACACTGAAGCTTTCTTT. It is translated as CASSYNGNTEAFF.

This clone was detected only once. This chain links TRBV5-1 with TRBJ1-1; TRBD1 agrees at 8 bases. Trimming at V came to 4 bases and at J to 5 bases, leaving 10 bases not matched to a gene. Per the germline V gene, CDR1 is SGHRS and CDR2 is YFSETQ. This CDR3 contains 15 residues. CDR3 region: CASSMVGRGRTEAFF. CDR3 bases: TGCGCCAGCAGCATGGTCGGCAGGGGGCGGACTGAAGCTTTCTTT.

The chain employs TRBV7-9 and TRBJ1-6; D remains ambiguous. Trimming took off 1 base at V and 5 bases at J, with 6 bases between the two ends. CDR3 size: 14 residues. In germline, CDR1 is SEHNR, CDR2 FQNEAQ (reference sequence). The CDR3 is CASSLGRNNSPLHF. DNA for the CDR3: TGTGCCAGCAGCTTAGGGCGGAATAATTCACCCCTCCACTTT.

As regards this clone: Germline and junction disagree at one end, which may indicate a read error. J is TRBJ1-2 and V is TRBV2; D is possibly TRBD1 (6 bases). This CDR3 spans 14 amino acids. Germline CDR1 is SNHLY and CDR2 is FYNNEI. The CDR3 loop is CASSEGGGFYGYTF. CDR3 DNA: TGTGCCAGCAGCGAAGGGGGGGGTTTTTATGGCTACACCTTC. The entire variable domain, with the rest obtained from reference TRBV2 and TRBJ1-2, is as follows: EPEVTQTPSHQVTQMGQEVILRCVPISNHLYFYWYRQILGQKVEFLVSFYNNEISEKSEIFDDQFSVERPDGSNFTLKIRSTKLEDSAMYFCASSEGGGFYGYTFGSGTRLTVV.

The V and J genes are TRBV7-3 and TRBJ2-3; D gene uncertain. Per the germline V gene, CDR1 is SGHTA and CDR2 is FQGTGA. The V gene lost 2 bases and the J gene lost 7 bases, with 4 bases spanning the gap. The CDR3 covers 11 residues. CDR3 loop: CASSLGYTQYF. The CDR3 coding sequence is TGTGCCAGCAGCTTAGGATATACGCAGTATTTT. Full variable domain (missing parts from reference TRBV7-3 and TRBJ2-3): GAGVSQTPSNKVTEKGKYVELRCDPISGHTALYWYRQSLGQGPEFLIYFQGTGAADDSGLPNDRFFAVRPEGSVSTLKIQRTERGDSAVYLCASSLGYTQYFGPGTRLTVL.

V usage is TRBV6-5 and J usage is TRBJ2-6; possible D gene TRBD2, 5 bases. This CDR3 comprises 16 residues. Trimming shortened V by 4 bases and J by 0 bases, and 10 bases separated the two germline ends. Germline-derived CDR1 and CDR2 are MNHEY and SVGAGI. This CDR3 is CASSLRRDSGANVLTF. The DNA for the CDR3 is TGTGCCAGCAGTTTGAGACGGGACTCTGGGGCCAACGTCCTGACTTTC.

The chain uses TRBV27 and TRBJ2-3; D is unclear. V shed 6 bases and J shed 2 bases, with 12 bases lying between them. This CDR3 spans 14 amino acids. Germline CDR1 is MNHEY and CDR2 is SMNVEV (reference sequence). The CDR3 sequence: CASSPRSYTDTQYF. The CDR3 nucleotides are TGTGCCAGCAGCCCCAGGTCCTACACAGATACGCAGTATTTT.

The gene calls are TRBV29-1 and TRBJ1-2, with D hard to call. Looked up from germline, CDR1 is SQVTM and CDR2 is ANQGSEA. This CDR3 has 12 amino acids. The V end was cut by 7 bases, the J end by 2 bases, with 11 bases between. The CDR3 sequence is CSAMPANYGYTF. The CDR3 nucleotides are TGCAGCGCAATGCCCGCGAACTATGGCTACACCTTC.

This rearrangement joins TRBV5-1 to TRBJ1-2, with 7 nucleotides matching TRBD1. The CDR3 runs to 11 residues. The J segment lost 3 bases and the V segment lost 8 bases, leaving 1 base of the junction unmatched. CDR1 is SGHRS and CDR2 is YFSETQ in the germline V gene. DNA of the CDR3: TGCGCCAGTGGACAGGACTATGGCTACACCTTC. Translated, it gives CASGQDYGYTF.

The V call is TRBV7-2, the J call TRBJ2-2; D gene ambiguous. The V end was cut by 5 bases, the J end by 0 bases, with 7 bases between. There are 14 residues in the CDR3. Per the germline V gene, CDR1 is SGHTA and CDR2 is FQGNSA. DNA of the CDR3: TGTGCCAGCAGCCCAGTCTCGAACACCGGGGAGCTGTTTTTT. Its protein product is CASSPVSNTGELFF.

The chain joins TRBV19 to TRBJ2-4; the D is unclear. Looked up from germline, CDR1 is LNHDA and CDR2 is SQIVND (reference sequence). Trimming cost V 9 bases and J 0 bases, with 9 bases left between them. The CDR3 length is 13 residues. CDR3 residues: CARSTLAKNIQYF. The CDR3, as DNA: TGTGCCAGGTCGACCTTAGCCAAAAACATTCAGTACTTC.

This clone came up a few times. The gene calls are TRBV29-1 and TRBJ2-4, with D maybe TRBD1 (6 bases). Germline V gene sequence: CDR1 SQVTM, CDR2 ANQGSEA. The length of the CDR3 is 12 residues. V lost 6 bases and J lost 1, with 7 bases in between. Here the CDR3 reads CSVGQAKNIQYF. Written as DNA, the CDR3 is TGCAGCGTCGGACAGGCCAAAAACATTCAGTACTTC.

In nucleotides, the CDR3 is TGCGCCAGCAGCCAACGATCGGAGCGGAACACTGAAGCTTTCTTT. Protein product: CASSQRSERNTEAFF. V and J are TRBV4-1 and TRBJ1-1; D remains unclear. V lost 2 bases, J lost 1 base, and 11 bases lay in between. Germline values: CDR1 MGHRA, CDR2 YSYEKL. The CDR3 sequence is 15 residues long.

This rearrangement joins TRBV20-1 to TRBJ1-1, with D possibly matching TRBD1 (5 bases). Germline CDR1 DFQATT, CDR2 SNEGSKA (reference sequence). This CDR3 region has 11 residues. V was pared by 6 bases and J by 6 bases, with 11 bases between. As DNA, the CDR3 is TGCAGTGCAGGGACTATCTCTGAAGCTTTCTTT. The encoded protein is CSAGTISEAFF.